This entry lists 2 T cell receptor beta chains sequenced from one sample in a study of blood T cell repertoires in COVID-19 (dated by TCRdb to the early 2020s). The library was prepared using the immunoSEQ multiplex PCR assay. The table was pulled from immuneACCESS by TCRdb, which kept in-frame rearrangements only. Such tables lose some clones; where checked, under half of the loss comes from unresolved V genes, and the rest has no known cause. The sample records approximately 410,000 clones, roughly 89% of which are singletons. The ten largest clones add up to more than 1.4% of the sample. The sequenced material came from peripheral blood. These receptors originate from a woman aged 25 to 39 with active or convalescent COVID-19.

The rearrangement links TRBV19 to TRBJ2-3; 7 bases line up with TRBD2. CDR1 and CDR2 (germline): LNHDA, SQIVND (reference sequence). There are 15 residues in the CDR3. J lost 4 bases, V lost 3 bases, and 7 bases had no gene match. The CDR3 nucleotides read TGTGCCAGTAGTATTCGGGGGGAAGGTGCAGATACGCAGTATTTT. It is translated as CASSIRGEGADTQYF.

The chain combines TRBV7-9 with TRBJ2-3; 7 nucleotides match TRBD1. This CDR3 contains 15 residues. Per germline, CDR1 SEHNR and CDR2 FQNEAQ (reference sequence). V dropped 4 bases and J dropped 2; count of bases not matched to a gene: 6. CDR3 coding DNA: TGTGCCAGCAGCTCTACAGGGGATCACACAGATACGCAGTATTTT. The encoded protein is CASSSTGDHTDTQYF.